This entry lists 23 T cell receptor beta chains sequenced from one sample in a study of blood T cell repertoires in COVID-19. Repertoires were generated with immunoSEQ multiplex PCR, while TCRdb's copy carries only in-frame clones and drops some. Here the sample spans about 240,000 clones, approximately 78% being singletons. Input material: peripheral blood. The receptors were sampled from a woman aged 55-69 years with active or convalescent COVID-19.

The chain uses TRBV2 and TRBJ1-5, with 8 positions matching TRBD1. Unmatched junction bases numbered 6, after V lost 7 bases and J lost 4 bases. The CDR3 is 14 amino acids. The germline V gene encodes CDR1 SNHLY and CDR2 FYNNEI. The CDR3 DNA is TGTGCCAGCAATTATCGACAGGGGAATCAGCCCCAGCATTTT. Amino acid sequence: CASNYRQGNQPQHF.

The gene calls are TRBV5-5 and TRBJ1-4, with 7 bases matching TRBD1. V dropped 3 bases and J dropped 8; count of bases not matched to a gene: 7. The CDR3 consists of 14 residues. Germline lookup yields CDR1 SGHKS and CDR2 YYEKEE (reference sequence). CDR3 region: CASSSGQVGEKLFF. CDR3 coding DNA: TGTGCCAGCAGCTCAGGACAGGTGGGAGAAAAACTGTTTTTT.

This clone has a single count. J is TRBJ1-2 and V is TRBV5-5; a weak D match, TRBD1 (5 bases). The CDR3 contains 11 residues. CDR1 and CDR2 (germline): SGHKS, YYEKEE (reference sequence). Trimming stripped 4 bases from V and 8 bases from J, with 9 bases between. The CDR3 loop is CASSVQEGYTF. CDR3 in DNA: TGTGCCAGCAGCGTACAGGAGGGCTACACCTTC.

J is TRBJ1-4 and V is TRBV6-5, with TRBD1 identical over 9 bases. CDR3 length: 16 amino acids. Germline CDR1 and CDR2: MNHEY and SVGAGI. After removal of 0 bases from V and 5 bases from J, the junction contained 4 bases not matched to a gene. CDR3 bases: TGTGCCAGCAGTTACTCCTCCGACAGGGGGAATGAAAAACTGTTTTTT. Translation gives CASSYSSDRGNEKLFF.

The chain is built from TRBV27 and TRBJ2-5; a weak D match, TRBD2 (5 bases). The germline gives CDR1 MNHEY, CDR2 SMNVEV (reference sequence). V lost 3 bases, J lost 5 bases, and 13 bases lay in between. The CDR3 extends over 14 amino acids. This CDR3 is CASSLAGRVETQYF. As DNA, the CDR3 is TGTGCCAGCAGTTTGGCCGGGCGGGTGGAGACCCAGTACTTC.

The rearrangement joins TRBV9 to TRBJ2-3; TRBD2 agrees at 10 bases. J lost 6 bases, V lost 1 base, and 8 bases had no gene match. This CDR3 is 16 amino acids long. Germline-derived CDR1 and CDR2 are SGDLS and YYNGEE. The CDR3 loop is CASSVSSGGLMDTQYF. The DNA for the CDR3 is TGTGCCAGCAGCGTATCTAGCGGGGGCCTCATGGATACGCAGTATTTT.

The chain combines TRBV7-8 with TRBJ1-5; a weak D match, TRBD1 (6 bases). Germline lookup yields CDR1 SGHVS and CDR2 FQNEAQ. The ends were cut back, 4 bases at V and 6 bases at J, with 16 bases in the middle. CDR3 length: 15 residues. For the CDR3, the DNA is TGTGCCAGCAGCTCCGGACAGACTTGGAGTCAGCCCCAGCATTTT. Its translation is CASSSGQTWSQPQHF.

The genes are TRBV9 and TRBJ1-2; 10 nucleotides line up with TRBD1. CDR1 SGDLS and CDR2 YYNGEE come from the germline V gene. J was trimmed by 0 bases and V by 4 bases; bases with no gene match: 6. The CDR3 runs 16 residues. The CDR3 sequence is CASSHGQGEANYGYTF. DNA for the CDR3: TGTGCCAGCAGCCATGGACAGGGGGAAGCTAACTATGGCTACACCTTC.

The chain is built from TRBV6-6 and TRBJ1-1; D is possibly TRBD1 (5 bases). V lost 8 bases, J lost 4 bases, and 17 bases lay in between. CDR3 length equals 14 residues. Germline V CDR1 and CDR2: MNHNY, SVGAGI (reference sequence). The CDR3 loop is CASWVGEVFTEAFF. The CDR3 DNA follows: TGTGCCAGCTGGGTAGGGGAAGTCTTCACTGAAGCTTTCTTT.

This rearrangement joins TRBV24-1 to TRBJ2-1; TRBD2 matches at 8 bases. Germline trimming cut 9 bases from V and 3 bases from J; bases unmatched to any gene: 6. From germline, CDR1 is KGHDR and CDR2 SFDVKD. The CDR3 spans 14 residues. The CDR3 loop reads CATGSGGNYNEQFF. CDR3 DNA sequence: TGTGCCACCGGAAGCGGGGGTAACTACAATGAGCAGTTCTTC.

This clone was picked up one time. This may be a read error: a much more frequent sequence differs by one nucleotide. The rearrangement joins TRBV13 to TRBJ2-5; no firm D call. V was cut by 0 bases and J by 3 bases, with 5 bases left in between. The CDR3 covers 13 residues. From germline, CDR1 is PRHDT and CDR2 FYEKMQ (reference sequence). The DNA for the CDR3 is TGTGCCAGCAGCTTAGGCCGGGAAGAGACCCAGTACTTC. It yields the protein CASSLGREETQYF.

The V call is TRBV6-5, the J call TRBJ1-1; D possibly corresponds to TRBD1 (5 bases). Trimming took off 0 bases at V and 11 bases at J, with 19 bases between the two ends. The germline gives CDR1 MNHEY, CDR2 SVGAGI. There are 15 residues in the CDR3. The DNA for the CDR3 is TGTGCCAGCAGTTACTCGATGTGGGGCGCAGGAGCGGCTTTCTTT. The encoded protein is CASSYSMWGAGAAFF.

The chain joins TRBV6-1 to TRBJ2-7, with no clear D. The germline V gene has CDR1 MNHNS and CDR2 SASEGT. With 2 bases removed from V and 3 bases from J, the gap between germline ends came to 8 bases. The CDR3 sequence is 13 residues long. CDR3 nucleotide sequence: TGTGCCAGCAGTGAACATCCGGGCTACGAGCAGTACTTC. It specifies CASSEHPGYEQYF.

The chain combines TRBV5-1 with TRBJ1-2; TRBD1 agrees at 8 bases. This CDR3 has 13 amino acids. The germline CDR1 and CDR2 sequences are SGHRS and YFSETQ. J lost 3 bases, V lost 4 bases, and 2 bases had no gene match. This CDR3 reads CASSMGQDYGYTF. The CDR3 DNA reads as TGCGCCAGCAGCATGGGACAGGACTATGGCTACACCTTC.

In DNA, the CDR3 is TGCGCCAGCAGCAGGGACAGATCTAACACTGAAGCTTTCTTT. Protein: CASSRDRSNTEAFF. The V gene is TRBV5-1, the J gene TRBJ1-1; 7 nucleotides agree with TRBD1. CDR3 length: 14 residues. The V gene's germline CDR1 is SGHRS and CDR2 YFSETQ. V trimming: 4 bases; J trimming: 2 bases; junction bases outside the gene matches: 5.

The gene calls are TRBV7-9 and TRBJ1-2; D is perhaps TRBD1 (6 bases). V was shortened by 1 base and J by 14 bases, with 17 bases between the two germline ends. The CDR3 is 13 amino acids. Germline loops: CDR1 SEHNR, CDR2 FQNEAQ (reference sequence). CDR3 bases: TGTGCCAGCAGCTTAGTAGGACAGTCTGGGACGACCTTC. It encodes CASSLVGQSGTTF. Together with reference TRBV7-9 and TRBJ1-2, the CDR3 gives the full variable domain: DTGVSQNPRHKITKRGQNVTFRCDPISEHNRLYWYRQTLGQGPEFLTYFQNEAQLEKSRLLSDRFSAERPKGSFSTLEIQRTEQGDSAMYLCASSLVGQSGTTFGSGTRLTVV.

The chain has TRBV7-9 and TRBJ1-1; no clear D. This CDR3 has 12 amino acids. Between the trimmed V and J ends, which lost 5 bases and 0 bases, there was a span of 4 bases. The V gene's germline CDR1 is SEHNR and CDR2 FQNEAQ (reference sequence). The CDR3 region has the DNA TGTGCCAGCAGCCTCTTGAACACTGAAGCTTTCTTT. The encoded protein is CASSLLNTEAFF.

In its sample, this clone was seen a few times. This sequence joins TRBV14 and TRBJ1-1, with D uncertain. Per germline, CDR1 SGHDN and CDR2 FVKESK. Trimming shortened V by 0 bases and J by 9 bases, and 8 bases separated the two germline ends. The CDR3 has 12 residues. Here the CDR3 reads CASSQEYRKAFF. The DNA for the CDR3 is TGTGCCAGCAGCCAAGAATACAGAAAAGCTTTCTTT. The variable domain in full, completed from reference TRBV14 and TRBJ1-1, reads EAGVTQFPSHSVIEKGQTVTLRCDPISGHDNLYWYRRVMGKEIKFLLHFVKESKQDESGMPNNRFLAERTGGTYSTLKVQPAELEDSGVYFCASSQEYRKAFFGQGTRLTVV.

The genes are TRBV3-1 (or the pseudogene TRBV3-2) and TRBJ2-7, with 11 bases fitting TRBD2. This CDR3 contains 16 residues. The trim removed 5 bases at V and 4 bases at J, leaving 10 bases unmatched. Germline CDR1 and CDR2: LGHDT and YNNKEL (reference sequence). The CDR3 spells CASSDRRTSGGYEQYF. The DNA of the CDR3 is TGTGCCAGCAGCGACCGTCGCACTAGCGGGGGATACGAGCAGTACTTC.

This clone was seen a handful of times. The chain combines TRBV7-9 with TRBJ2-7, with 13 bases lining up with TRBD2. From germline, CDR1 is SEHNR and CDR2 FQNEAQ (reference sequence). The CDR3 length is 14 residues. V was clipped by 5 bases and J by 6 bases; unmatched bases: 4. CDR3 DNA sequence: TGTGCCAGCAGCACCGGGACTAGCGGGGTCGAGCAGTACTTC. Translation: CASSTGTSGVEQYF.

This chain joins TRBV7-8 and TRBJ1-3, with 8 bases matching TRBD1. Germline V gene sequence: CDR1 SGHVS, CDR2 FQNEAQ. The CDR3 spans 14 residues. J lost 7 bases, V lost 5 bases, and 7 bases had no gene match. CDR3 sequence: CASSLDRVSNTIYF. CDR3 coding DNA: TGTGCCAGCAGCCTGGACAGGGTTTCTAACACCATATATTTT.

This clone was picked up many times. As DNA, the CDR3 is TGTGCCAGCACCGTCTCCTACAATGAGCAGTTCTTC. It encodes CASTVSYNEQFF. The rearrangement joins TRBV28 to TRBJ2-1; D is unclear. There are 12 residues in the CDR3. CDR1 and CDR2 (germline): MDHEN, SYDVKM. V lost 7 bases to trimming and J lost 0 bases, with 4 bases between them.

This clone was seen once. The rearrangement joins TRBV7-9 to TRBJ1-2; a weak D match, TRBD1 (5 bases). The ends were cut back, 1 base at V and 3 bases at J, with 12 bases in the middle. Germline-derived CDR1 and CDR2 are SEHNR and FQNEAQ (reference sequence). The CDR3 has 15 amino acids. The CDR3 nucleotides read TGTGCCAGCAGCTTAGGACCGGGGGGGTACTATGGCTACACCTTC. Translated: CASSLGPGGYYGYTF.